These 30 T cell receptor beta chains came from one sample sequenced in a study of beta chain features in type 1 diabetes. Reverse transcribing all isolated RNA meant expressed TCRB transcripts were sequenced. Sequenced by immunoSEQ multiplex PCR; TCRdb stores in-frame clones only, minus some. Found here are over 500,000 clones, around 15% of them singletons; the top ten hold about 0.086%. The sequenced sample was naive CD4+ T cells from blood. The receptor source for this set is a man aged 18 to 29 in good health.

V is TRBV14 and J is TRBJ2-1, with TRBD1 identical over 10 bases. V trimming: 4 bases; J trimming: 11 bases; junction bases outside the gene matches: 8. Germline values: CDR1 SGHDN, CDR2 FVKESK. The CDR3 sequence is 14 residues long. The CDR3 region is CASSLWTGGEKQFF. The CDR3 DNA reads TGTGCCAGCAGCCTTTGGACAGGGGGAGAAAAGCAGTTCTTC.

This clone was counted only a few times. The genes are TRBV13 and TRBJ2-7, with D hard to call. The germline CDR1 and CDR2 sequences are PRHDT and FYEKMQ (reference sequence). The CDR3 consists of 15 residues. V was shortened by 5 bases and J by 3 bases, with 17 bases between the two germline ends. CDR3 amino acids: CASSVYIAPYYEQYF. The CDR3 DNA reads as TGTGCCAGCAGCGTCTACATCGCACCCTACTACGAGCAGTACTTC.

The V call is TRBV21-1, the J call TRBJ2-1; no check of the table's D call, TRBD1, against the DNA was made. TRBV21-1 is a recognized pseudogene. This CDR3 has 17 amino acids. In DNA form, the CDR3 reads TGTGCCAGCAGCAAAGAAGGTCGAACCCCAGGATACAATGAGCAGTTCTTC. It encodes CASSKEGRTPGYNEQFF.

The V and J genes are TRBV5-1 and TRBJ2-7, with 10 bases fitting TRBD2. The CDR3 loop spans 16 amino acids. Germline V CDR1 and CDR2: SGHRS, YFSETQ. With 0 bases clipped from V and 0 bases from J, the junction kept 3 bases outside the gene matches. The CDR3 DNA follows: TGCGCCAGCAGCTTGGTGGCTAGCGGGAGCTCCTACGAGCAGTACTTC. It translates to CASSLVASGSSYEQYF.

V usage is TRBV5-1 and J usage is TRBJ2-1; tentative D call: TRBD2 (5 bases). Germline V gene data show CDR1 as SGHRS and CDR2 as YFSETQ. This CDR3 is built from 14 residues. The V gene lost 0 bases and the J gene lost 9 bases, with 13 bases spanning the gap. The CDR3 DNA sequence: TGCGCCAGCAGCTTGGAGGGAGAGTTGGTTGAGCAGTTCTTC. Protein product: CASSLEGELVEQFF.

The gene calls are TRBV7-2 and TRBJ2-1; D is uncertain. V dropped 4 bases and J dropped 8 bases, with 9 bases sitting between them. The CDR3 is 12 residues long. Germline V gene data show CDR1 as SGHTA and CDR2 as FQGNSA. The CDR3 DNA is TGTGCCAGCAGCTCTCCAAGTCATGAGCAGTTCTTC. Protein product: CASSSPSHEQFF.

The chain employs TRBV7-2 and TRBJ2-1; possibly TRBD2 for D (6 bases). Germline assignment: CDR1 SGHTA and CDR2 FQGNSA. The germline V and J ends were trimmed by 4 bases and 7 bases, with 20 bases remaining between them. The CDR3 totals 16 residues. The CDR3 spells CASSSRDSGPGNEQFF. CDR3 sequence (DNA): TGTGCCAGCAGCTCCCGAGATAGCGGCCCGGGGAATGAGCAGTTCTTC.

The rearrangement joins TRBV7-8 to TRBJ2-3; 11 nucleotides line up with TRBD2. CDR1 and CDR2 from the germline V gene are SGHVS and FQNEAQ. The CDR3 covers 17 residues. After removal of 1 base from V and 9 bases from J, the junction contained 12 bases not matched to a gene. CDR3 nucleotide sequence: TGTGCCAGCAGCTTAGGCTCTAGCGGGGGGCCCCGTGGGACGCAGTATTTT. It translates to CASSLGSSGGPRGTQYF.

The CDR3 is CSASVSYGYTF. DNA for the CDR3: TGCAGTGCTAGTGTCAGCTATGGCTACACCTTC. The chain links TRBV20-1 to TRBJ1-2; D call uncertain. V lost 3 bases and J 4 bases, leaving 6 bases between the germline ends. Per the germline V gene, CDR1 is DFQATT and CDR2 is SNEGSKA (reference sequence). The CDR3 spans 11 residues.

The rearrangement links TRBV5-1 to TRBJ2-5; TRBD2 matches at 7 bases. Trimming took 3 bases from V and 7 from J; bases not matched to a gene: 12. Germline loops: CDR1 SGHRS, CDR2 YFSETQ. This CDR3 has 15 residues. CDR3 residues: CASSWAQAPGGTQYF. In nucleotides, the CDR3 is TGCGCCAGCAGCTGGGCCCAGGCGCCGGGGGGGACCCAGTACTTC.

The rearrangement joins TRBV7-2 to TRBJ2-4; D remains ambiguous. Germline CDR1 is SGHTA and CDR2 is FQGNSA. CDR3 length: 17 amino acids. V lost 1 base to trimming and J lost 7 bases, with 20 bases between them. The CDR3 DNA reads TGTGCCAGCAGCTTAGTGCCCTACTCTGGCGGCCGGAACATTCAGTACTTC. Its protein is CASSLVPYSGGRNIQYF.

The V call is TRBV27, the J call TRBJ1-2, with D unclear. V gave up 2 bases and J gave up 8 bases, with 15 bases separating them. Germline V CDR1 and CDR2: MNHEY, SMNVEV (reference sequence). This CDR3 is built from 14 residues. The CDR3 DNA sequence: TGTGCCAGCAGTTTACGTCCATACCGGAGGGGCTACACCTTC. Protein: CASSLRPYRRGYTF.

This chain connects TRBV4-2 to TRBJ2-1, with a tentative D call TRBD2 (5 bases). V lost 0 bases to trimming and J lost 8 bases, with 8 bases between them. Germline V gives CDR1 LGHNA, CDR2 YNFKEQ. This CDR3 is built from 13 residues. The CDR3 region is CASSQDRGYEQFF. DNA of the CDR3: TGTGCCAGCAGCCAAGATCGGGGTTATGAGCAGTTCTTC.

The CDR3 coding sequence is TGTGCCAGCAGCGGGACAGGGGGCGGGCAGCCCCAGCATTTT. Protein sequence: CASSGTGGGQPQHF. This rearrangement joins TRBV2 to TRBJ1-5, with 12 bases aligning to TRBD1. The germline V gene has CDR1 SNHLY and CDR2 FYNNEI. Trimming removed 6 bases from V and 7 bases from J; junction bases left unmatched: 4. This CDR3 spans 14 amino acids.

This clone came up many times. The chain carries TRBV28 and TRBJ2-4; D gene unclear. V lost 2 bases, J lost 0 bases, and 8 bases lay in between. Per germline, CDR1 MDHEN and CDR2 SYDVKM. The CDR3 is 15 amino acids. The CDR3 DNA follows: TGTGCCAGCAGTTTAGGGGAATTAGCCAAAAACATTCAGTACTTC. Encoded protein: CASSLGELAKNIQYF.

The chain's CDR3 is CASSLALAGETQYF. The CDR3 region has the DNA TGTGCCAGCAGCCTGGCTTTAGCGGGAGAGACCCAGTACTTC. The chain uses TRBV4-2 and TRBJ2-5; 7 bases match TRBD2. Germline V gene data show CDR1 as LGHNA and CDR2 as YNFKEQ. After removal of 4 bases from V and 4 bases from J, the junction contained 6 bases not matched to a gene. The CDR3 contains 14 residues.

The CDR3 sequence is CASRDSGRSWNEQFF. CDR3 nucleotide sequence: TGTGCCAGCAGAGATAGCGGGAGAAGTTGGAATGAGCAGTTCTTC. The chain recombines TRBV27 with TRBJ2-1; 9 nucleotides agree with TRBD2. The CDR3 has 15 residues. Germline-derived CDR1 and CDR2 are MNHEY and SMNVEV (reference sequence). The J segment lost 7 bases and the V segment lost 6 bases, leaving 10 bases of the junction unmatched.

The rearrangement uses TRBV7-2 and TRBJ2-3, with D maybe TRBD1 (6 bases). The V gene lost 7 bases and the J gene lost 0 bases, with 17 bases spanning the gap. Germline V gives CDR1 SGHTA, CDR2 FQGNSA. The CDR3 extends over 16 amino acids. This CDR3 is CASTLRTGQSTDTQYF. Written as DNA, the CDR3 is TGTGCCAGCACCCTTCGAACAGGGCAGAGCACAGATACGCAGTATTTT.

The chain uses TRBV28 and TRBJ1-1; D is uncertain. Germline CDR1 reads MDHEN; CDR2 reads SYDVKM. CDR3 length: 13 amino acids. Trimming took off 2 bases at V and 6 bases at J, with 10 bases between the two ends. DNA for the CDR3: TGTGCCAGCAGTTTACTCCACTTCTCTGAAGCTTTCTTT. Translating it yields CASSLLHFSEAFF.

This chain joins TRBV5-1 and TRBJ1-5; possibly TRBD1 for D (6 bases). Germline loops: CDR1 SGHRS, CDR2 YFSETQ. V lost 1 base and J lost 4, with 12 bases in between. CDR3 length equals 15 residues. The CDR3 loop reads CASSLWAGANQPQHF. The CDR3 nucleotides are TGCGCCAGCAGCTTGTGGGCAGGGGCAAATCAGCCCCAGCATTTT.

The rearrangement links TRBV7-2 to TRBJ2-4, with D uncertain. Germline V gives CDR1 SGHTA, CDR2 FQGNSA. V lost 5 bases and J 4 bases, leaving 12 bases between the germline ends. The CDR3 sequence is 14 residues long. CDR3 in amino acids: CASSPEIGKNIQYF. CDR3 in DNA: TGTGCCAGCAGCCCCGAAATTGGTAAAAACATTCAGTACTTC.

This clone was counted between two and nine times. The rearrangement uses TRBV6-5 and TRBJ1-1, with unresolved D. This CDR3 region has 13 residues. CDR1 and CDR2 (germline): MNHEY, SVGAGI. V lost 3 bases to trimming and J lost 5 bases, with 10 bases between them. The CDR3 here is CASSYTGRTEAFF. CDR3 bases: TGTGCCAGCAGTTATACGGGCAGGACTGAAGCTTTCTTT.

This clone was seen more than once but under ten times. The chain links TRBV5-4 to TRBJ2-1; D assignment may be TRBD1 or TRBD2 (5 bases each). Germline-derived CDR1 and CDR2 are SGHNT and YYREEE (reference sequence). V lost 4 bases and J 10 bases, leaving 12 bases between the germline ends. This CDR3 has 12 residues. This CDR3 is CASSPSGSEQFF. The CDR3 DNA sequence: TGTGCCAGCAGCCCATCAGGGAGCGAGCAGTTCTTC.

The chain combines TRBV4-3 with TRBJ2-5, with 14 bases lining up with TRBD2. In germline, CDR1 is LGHNA, CDR2 YSLEER. The V segment lost 0 bases and the J segment 8 bases; nucleotides outside the gene matches: 11. This CDR3 is built from 18 residues. CDR3 nucleotides: TGCGCCAGCAGCCAAGATCTCGGGACTAGCGGGAGTGCGTCAACCCAGTACTTC. It translates to CASSQDLGTSGSASTQYF.

The table lists this clone with a few counts. The chain uses TRBV2 and TRBJ1-3, with unresolved D. Trimming cost V 8 bases and J 0 bases, with 8 bases left between them. The CDR3 has 13 residues. Germline V gene sequence: CDR1 SNHLY, CDR2 FYNNEI. The CDR3 DNA follows: TGTGCCAGCCGCGTTGACTCTGGAAACACCATATATTTT. Residues: CASRVDSGNTIYF.

V usage is TRBV28 and J usage is TRBJ1-1, with D perhaps matching TRBD1 (6 bases). V was shortened by 7 bases and J by 1 base, with 16 bases between the two germline ends. Germline CDR1 reads MDHEN; CDR2 reads SYDVKM. This CDR3 is 15 amino acids long. Here the CDR3 reads CASTPGGARNTEAFF. The DNA for the CDR3 is TGTGCCAGCACCCCGGGGGGGGCCAGGAACACTGAAGCTTTCTTT.

This clone has a handful of counts. The J gene is TRBJ2-4, the V gene TRBV4-2, with 7 bases fitting TRBD2. CDR1 is LGHNA, CDR2 YNFKEQ, per germline. The CDR3 consists of 17 residues. With 2 bases clipped from V and 0 bases from J, the junction kept 7 bases outside the gene matches. CDR3 sequence (DNA): TGTGCCAGCAGCCAATATAGGGAGGGGTTAGCCAAAAACATTCAGTACTTC. Residues: CASSQYREGLAKNIQYF.

The chain couples TRBV9 to TRBJ2-2; 10 bases agree with TRBD1. J lost 4 bases, V lost 0 bases, and 6 bases had no gene match. The CDR3 has 17 residues. The germline CDR1 and CDR2 sequences are SGDLS and YYNGEE. CDR3 sequence (DNA): TGTGCCAGCAGCGTAGCGACAGGGGGCCGGTTCACCGGGGAGCTGTTTTTT. Translated, it gives CASSVATGGRFTGELFF.

The chain carries TRBV5-1 and TRBJ2-7; possible D gene TRBD2, 5 bases. There are 17 residues in the CDR3. Trimming stripped 0 bases from V and 1 base from J, with 17 bases between. Germline values: CDR1 SGHRS, CDR2 YFSETQ. Written as DNA, the CDR3 is TGCGCCAGCAGCTTGGCCCGGCCGGGGATGGGATCCTACGAGCAGTACTTC. Translation gives CASSLARPGMGSYEQYF.

This clone was observed once. The gene calls are TRBV5-4 and TRBJ1-4, with a weak D call TRBD1 (6 bases). The CDR3 totals 14 residues. V was pared by 4 bases and J by 7 bases, with 14 bases between. The germline CDR1 and CDR2 sequences are SGHNT and YYREEE (reference sequence). The CDR3 region has the DNA TGTGCCAGCAGCCTTAGACAGGACGGTGAAAAACTGTTTTTT. It translates to CASSLRQDGEKLFF.